This T cell receptor beta chain was found in a study of T-cell reconstitution after alpha-beta-depleted transplantation in children. Study-level results: Most T-cell counts and diversity one year after the transplant came from T cells that were newly produced.

This CDR3 region has 15 residues. Germline values: CDR1 SGHTA, CDR2 FQGNSA. V lost 4 bases and J lost 4; bases outside the gene matches: 3. As for this clonotype: Its antigen is undetermined.

The TCRbeta library incorporated unique molecular identifiers. TCRdb reanalysed the PCR reads using MiXCR and keeps one entry per CDR3 protein. The sample includes about 440,000 distinct CDR3 sequences, roughly 43% of them seen just once. This TCR was sampled from a girl aged 2-10 years with aplastic anemia, due to receive a stem cell transplant. Material: PBMCs, obtained before TCRalphabeta/CD19-depleted stem cell transplant. The chain combines TRBV7-2 with TRBJ2-1, with 11 bases fitting TRBD2. CDR3 loop: CASSSSGGQYNEQFF. The CDR3, as DNA: TGTGCCAGCAGCTCTAGCGGGGGGCAATACAATGAGCAGTTCTTC.